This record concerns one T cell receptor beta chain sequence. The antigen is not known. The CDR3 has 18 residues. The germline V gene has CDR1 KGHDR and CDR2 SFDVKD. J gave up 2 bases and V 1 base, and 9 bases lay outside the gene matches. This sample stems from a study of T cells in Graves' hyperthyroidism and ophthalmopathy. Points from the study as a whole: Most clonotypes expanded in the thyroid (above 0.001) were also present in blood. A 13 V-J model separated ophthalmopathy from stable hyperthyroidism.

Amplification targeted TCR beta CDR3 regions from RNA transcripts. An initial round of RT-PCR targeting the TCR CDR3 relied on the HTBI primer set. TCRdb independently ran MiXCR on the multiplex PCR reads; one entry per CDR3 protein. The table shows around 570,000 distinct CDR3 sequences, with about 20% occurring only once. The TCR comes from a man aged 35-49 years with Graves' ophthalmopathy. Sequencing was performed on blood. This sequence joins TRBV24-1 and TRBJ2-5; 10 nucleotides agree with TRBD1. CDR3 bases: TGTGCCACCAGTGATTTAGGGGGACAGGGGCAGACACAAGAGACCCAGTACTTC. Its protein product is CATSDLGGQGQTQETQYF.